This TCR beta chain was retrieved from a study of blood T cell repertoires in COVID-19. Looking at the study overall: The samples span acute and convalescent COVID-19 from the United States, Italy and Spain. PBMCs, B-cell-depleted T cells, or T cells provided the cDNA or gDNA that made up the material.

This CDR3 contains 13 residues. The V end was cut by 1 base, the J end by 7 bases, with 11 bases between. Germline loops: CDR1 SGHDT, CDR2 YYEEEE. This clone was found once. As processed by the authors: Reference gene primers were amplified, and this amplification served to estimate nucleated cell counts. Some clones are missing from TCRdb's copy, which holds only in-frame ones; the method was immunoSEQ multiplex PCR. Clone size and the V and J calls come from that table; the DNA yielded D and trimming. The table has around 280,000 clones, roughly 86% seen once. Input material: peripheral blood. The sequence derives from a young woman who had recovered from COVID-19. The chain carries TRBV5-6 and TRBJ1-2, with D uncertain. The CDR3, as DNA: TGTGCCAGCAGCTTGTGGCCTTACCCTGGCTACACCTTC. Protein sequence: CASSLWPYPGYTF.